The 21 T cell receptor beta chains below were found in one sample sequenced in a study of cytomegalovirus exposure and HLA in healthy donors. PCR involved 60 Vbeta and 13 Jbeta primers. Sequenced by immunoSEQ multiplex PCR; TCRdb stores in-frame clones only, minus some. The sample records about 130,000 clones, around 72% being singletons. The sequenced material came from PBMCs. The receptors shown here come from a young man in good health and CMV-seropositive.

This clone was counted a few times. The junction differs from germline at one of its ends, possibly a read error. This chain connects TRBV7-9 to TRBJ1-3; 11 bases are shared with TRBD1. This CDR3 has 15 amino acids. Germline V CDR1 and CDR2: SEHNR, FQNEAQ (reference sequence). The CDR3 loop reads CASSVGNSDRGLLHF. As DNA, the CDR3 is TGTGCCAGCAGCGTAGGGAATTCGGACAGGGGGCTTCTTCATTTT.

This clone has a handful of counts. The chain is built from TRBV18 and TRBJ1-4; D gene unclear. Germline-derived CDR1 and CDR2 are KGHSH and LQKENI. CDR3 length: 14 amino acids. V was cut by 2 bases and J by 7 bases, with 11 bases left in between. The CDR3 loop is CASSPYGVVEKLFF. CDR3 DNA sequence: TGTGCCAGCTCACCATACGGGGTGGTTGAAAAACTGTTTTTT.

The chain joins TRBV19 to TRBJ2-7, with 9 positions matching TRBD1. The CDR3 is 13 amino acids. Trimming removed 5 bases from V and 4 bases from J; junction bases left unmatched: 3. Germline V gene sequence: CDR1 LNHDA, CDR2 SQIVND (reference sequence). The chain's CDR3 is CASSLGTGYEQYF. CDR3 bases: TGTGCCAGTAGTCTCGGGACAGGGTACGAGCAGTACTTC. Together with reference TRBV19 and TRBJ2-7, the CDR3 gives the full variable domain: DGGITQSPKYLFRKEGQNVTLSCEQNLNHDAMYWYRQDPGQGLRLIYYSQIVNDFQKGDIAEGYSVSREKKESFPLTVTSAQKNPTAFYLCASSLGTGYEQYFGPGTRLTVT.

V gene TRBV7-2 combines with J gene TRBJ2-7; TRBD1 agrees at 7 bases. V dropped 5 bases and J dropped 5; count of bases not matched to a gene: 9. The CDR3 runs 14 residues. CDR1 is SGHTA, CDR2 FQGNSA, per germline. The CDR3 nucleotides read TGTGCCAGCAGCGGTGCTAGGGGGCGCCACGAGCAGTACTTC. Amino acids: CASSGARGRHEQYF. Based on the CDR3 plus reference TRBV7-2 and TRBJ2-7, the full variable domain is GAGVSQSPSNKVTEKGKDVELRCDPISGHTALYWYRQSLGQGLEFLIYFQGNSAPDKSGLPSDRFSAERTGGSVSTLTIQRTQQEDSAVYLCASSGARGRHEQYFGPGTRLTVT.

In nucleotides, the CDR3 is TGTGCCAGCAGCCTCGACAGGGCGACATATGGCTACACCTTC. It encodes CASSLDRATYGYTF. The chain is built from TRBV7-2 and TRBJ1-2, with 7 bases lining up with TRBD1. The CDR3 loop spans 14 amino acids. Unmatched junction bases numbered 8, after V lost 5 bases and J lost 5 bases. The germline V gene encodes CDR1 SGHTA and CDR2 FQGNSA.

This clone has more than one count but fewer than ten. CDR3 amino acids: CASSPDRGFEKLFF. The CDR3 DNA sequence: TGCGCCAGCAGCCCCGACAGGGGGTTTGAAAAACTGTTTTTT. The chain is built from TRBV4-3 and TRBJ1-4; TRBD1 matches 9 bases. After removal of 4 bases from V and 7 bases from J, the junction contained 4 bases not matched to a gene. CDR3 length equals 14 residues. Germline lookup yields CDR1 LGHNA and CDR2 YSLEER.

V and J are TRBV6-6 and TRBJ1-5, with D tentatively TRBD1 (6 bases). The V and J ends lost 6 bases and 6 bases respectively, with 12 bases between them. This CDR3 comprises 13 residues. The germline CDR1 and CDR2 sequences are MNHNY and SVGAGI (reference sequence). The CDR3 reads CASSLTGSQPQHF. In DNA form, the CDR3 reads TGTGCCAGCAGCTTAACAGGGAGTCAGCCCCAGCATTTT.

This clone was found a few times. The chain joins TRBV9 to TRBJ1-4; possibly TRBD1 for D (5 bases). The germline V gene has CDR1 SGDLS and CDR2 YYNGEE. The CDR3 spans 14 residues. Trimming took off 4 bases at V and 7 bases at J, with 14 bases between the two ends. The CDR3 reads CASSPGGRGEKLFF. CDR3 nucleotides: TGTGCCAGCAGCCCCGGAGGGAGGGGTGAAAAACTGTTTTTT.

In this sample, this clone turned up a few times. The chain uses TRBV6-5 and TRBJ1-2; D is uncertain. Germline lookup yields CDR1 MNHEY and CDR2 SVGAGI. This CDR3 region has 14 residues. V lost 0 bases and J 8 bases, leaving 13 bases between the germline ends. As DNA, the CDR3 is TGTGCCAGCAGTTACTCGAGTCAGCGGATAGGCTACACCTTC. Amino acid sequence: CASSYSSQRIGYTF.

V and J are TRBV28 and TRBJ2-7, with 8 bases identical to TRBD2. The CDR3 runs to 16 residues. The V gene's germline CDR1 is MDHEN and CDR2 SYDVKM. V trimming: 3 bases; J trimming: 7 bases; junction bases outside the gene matches: 14. CDR3 DNA: TGTGCCAGCAGTTTGAGGGTTACAGCGGGAGTGGGGGAGCAGTACTTC. Its translation is CASSLRVTAGVGEQYF.

This clone was seen a single time. The chain links TRBV11-2 to TRBJ2-7, with D possibly TRBD1 on 6 matching bases. The V end was cut by 2 bases, the J end by 3 bases, with 11 bases between. Germline CDR1 reads SGHAT; CDR2 reads FQNNGV. This CDR3 spans 14 amino acids. This CDR3 is CASSLRTEYYEQYF. As DNA, the CDR3 is TGTGCCAGCAGCTTAAGGACAGAGTACTACGAGCAGTACTTC.

The chain carries TRBV7-3 and TRBJ1-2; 8 nucleotides match TRBD1. The J segment lost 5 bases and the V segment lost 1 base, leaving 6 bases of the junction unmatched. CDR1 is SGHTA and CDR2 is FQGTGA in the germline V gene. This CDR3 is built from 15 residues. The CDR3: CASSLITDRGYGYTF. The CDR3 DNA is TGTGCCAGCAGCTTAATAACAGACAGGGGATATGGCTACACCTTC. The entire variable domain, with the rest obtained from reference TRBV7-3 and TRBJ1-2, is as follows: GAGVSQTPSNKVTEKGKYVELRCDPISGHTALYWYRQSLGQGPEFLIYFQGTGAADDSGLPNDRFFAVRPEGSVSTLKIQRTERGDSAVYLCASSLITDRGYGYTFGSGTRLTVV.

This chain connects TRBV19 to TRBJ1-5, with D perhaps matching TRBD1 (6 bases). Germline-derived CDR1 and CDR2 are LNHDA and SQIVND (reference sequence). The V gene lost 4 bases and the J gene lost 4 bases, with 14 bases spanning the gap. This CDR3 region has 15 residues. The CDR3 here is CASSTSGQTNQPQHF. The CDR3 coding sequence is TGTGCCAGTAGTACGTCCGGACAGACAAATCAGCCCCAGCATTTT.

This clone turned up a few times. This chain uses TRBV7-9 with TRBJ2-7; tentatively, D is TRBD2 (6 bases). V was trimmed by 5 bases and J by 0 bases, leaving 14 bases between them. Germline-derived CDR1 and CDR2 are SEHNR and FQNEAQ (reference sequence). CDR3 size: 15 residues. The CDR3 loop reads CASSPSGSSSYEQYF. DNA for the CDR3: TGTGCCAGCAGCCCCAGCGGGTCCTCCTCCTACGAGCAGTACTTC.

In its sample, this clone was seen a few times. The chain links TRBV25-1 to TRBJ2-3; tentative D call: TRBD2 (5 bases). This CDR3 is 15 amino acids long. V lost 2 bases and J 0 bases, leaving 9 bases between the germline ends. Germline V gene lookup returns CDR1 MGHDK and CDR2 SYGVNS. CDR3 amino acids: CASSERGSSTDTQYF. CDR3 DNA sequence: TGTGCCAGCAGTGAACGGGGTTCTAGCACAGATACGCAGTATTTT.

This chain uses TRBV5-1 with TRBJ1-2; 9 nucleotides line up with TRBD1. Germline V gives CDR1 SGHRS, CDR2 YFSETQ. The CDR3 sequence is 13 residues long. V dropped 2 bases and J dropped 6; count of bases not matched to a gene: 2. CDR3 amino acids: CASSLQGADGYTF. The CDR3 nucleotides read TGCGCCAGCAGCTTACAGGGGGCCGATGGCTACACCTTC.

The chain's CDR3 is CASSDTRSGSYEQYF. The CDR3 DNA reads as TGTGCCAGCAGTGACACCCGGTCGGGTTCCTACGAGCAGTACTTC. This chain connects TRBV2 to TRBJ2-7, with D unresolved. The CDR3 runs 15 residues. Germline V gene sequence: CDR1 SNHLY, CDR2 FYNNEI. V lost 3 bases, J lost 1 base, and 13 bases lay in between.

This clone occurred many times. The chain combines TRBV2 with TRBJ1-3; no clear D gene. V shed 7 bases and J shed 0 bases, with 10 bases lying between them. Germline assignment: CDR1 SNHLY and CDR2 FYNNEI. CDR3 size: 14 residues. The CDR3 DNA reads as TGTGCCAGCATTGCAGGCCTCTCTGGAAACACCATATATTTT. Residues: CASIAGLSGNTIYF.

The CDR3 region has the DNA TGCGCCAGCAGCCAACCAGGGGGCTTAGGTGAAAAACTGTTTTTT. Encoded protein: CASSQPGGLGEKLFF. The J gene is TRBJ1-4, the V gene TRBV4-3; 8 nucleotides align to TRBD1. The CDR3 is made up of 15 amino acids. Germline loops: CDR1 LGHNA, CDR2 YSLEER. Trimming took 2 bases from V and 7 from J; bases not matched to a gene: 6.

The rearrangement joins TRBV27 to TRBJ1-4, with unresolved D. V was shortened by 4 bases and J by 8 bases, with 14 bases between the two germline ends. The V gene's germline CDR1 is MNHEY and CDR2 SMNVEV (reference sequence). This CDR3 spans 14 amino acids. CDR3 coding DNA: TGTGCCAGCAGTTCCCGGAGCTACGGGGAAAAACTGTTTTTT. Protein: CASSSRSYGEKLFF.

In this sample, this clone turned up once. The chain couples TRBV25-1 to TRBJ2-2; D is ambiguous. Germline V gene data show CDR1 as MGHDK and CDR2 as SYGVNS. The ends were cut back, 6 bases at V and 1 base at J, with 6 bases in the middle. This CDR3 has 13 residues. The CDR3 sequence is CASSRKNTGELFF. CDR3 coding DNA: TGTGCCAGCAGCCGTAAGAACACCGGGGAGCTGTTTTTT.